Below are 24 T cell receptor beta chains sequenced from a single sample in a study of blood T cell repertoires in COVID-19. TCRdb keeps only in-frame clones here, not all; method: immunoSEQ multiplex PCR. The sample lists 210,000 or so clones; less than 90% were seen once. The source material was peripheral blood. These receptors originate from a man between 40 and 49 years old with active or convalescent COVID-19.

This chain connects TRBV10-1 to TRBJ1-1; D gene uncertain. Trimming left V 3 bases short and J 6 bases short, with 5 bases between. The CDR3 consists of 11 residues. Looked up from germline, CDR1 is WNHNN and CDR2 is SYGVQD (reference sequence). In nucleotides, the CDR3 is TGCGCCAGCAGTGACGCAGCTGAAGCTTTCTTT. Translating gives CASSDAAEAFF.

The chain joins TRBV5-6 to TRBJ2-1; D gene unclear. Trimming cost V 1 base and J 2 bases, with 13 bases left between them. This CDR3 has 16 residues. The germline V gene has CDR1 SGHDT and CDR2 YYEEEE. The CDR3 loop reads CASSLMSYSAYNEQFF. The CDR3 nucleotides are TGTGCCAGCAGCTTGATGTCTTATTCCGCCTACAATGAGCAGTTCTTC.

The chain uses TRBV27 and TRBJ2-7, with a tentative D call TRBD2 (5 bases). Trimming took 6 bases from V and 0 from J, leaving 9 bases between them. Germline V gene data show CDR1 as MNHEY and CDR2 as SMNVEV (reference sequence). The CDR3 loop spans 13 amino acids. The CDR3 region is CASRSEVSYEQYF. The DNA of the CDR3 is TGTGCCAGCAGATCGGAGGTCTCCTACGAGCAGTACTTC.

The chain recombines TRBV28 with TRBJ1-6; D perhaps matches TRBD1 (6 bases). The germline gives CDR1 MDHEN, CDR2 SYDVKM. There are 13 residues in the CDR3. V was pared by 4 bases and J by 10 bases, with 11 bases between. The chain's CDR3 is CASSSYRASPLHF. The CDR3 nucleotides read TGTGCCAGCAGTTCGTACAGGGCATCACCCCTCCACTTT.

The chain uses TRBV2 and TRBJ2-5; 9 nucleotides match TRBD1. V gave up 6 bases and J gave up 1 base; unmatched junction bases: 9. This CDR3 has 16 amino acids. Germline CDR1 is SNHLY and CDR2 is FYNNEI. The chain's CDR3 is CASSGGDRVFQETQYF. The CDR3 coding sequence is TGTGCCAGCAGCGGAGGGGACAGGGTTTTCCAAGAGACCCAGTACTTC. The full variable domain, in which reference TRBV2 and TRBJ2-5 provide the parts outside the CDR3, is EPEVTQTPSHQVTQMGQEVILRCVPISNHLYFYWYRQILGQKVEFLVSFYNNEISEKSEIFDDQFSVERPDGSNFTLKIRSTKLEDSAMYFCASSGGDRVFQETQYFGPGTRLLVL.

The chain recombines TRBV5-1 with TRBJ1-5; 10 bases are a match to TRBD1. With 4 bases clipped from V and 7 bases from J, the junction kept 11 bases outside the gene matches. Germline CDR1 reads SGHRS; CDR2 reads YFSETQ. This CDR3 is built from 16 residues. The CDR3 is CASSGGTGEFGQPQHF. The DNA of the CDR3 is TGCGCCAGCAGCGGGGGGACAGGGGAGTTTGGGCAGCCCCAGCATTTT.

V is TRBV7-8 and J is TRBJ2-3; no definite D call. Germline-derived CDR1 and CDR2 are SGHVS and FQNEAQ. The CDR3 covers 13 residues. The V end lost 0 bases, the J end lost 6 bases, and 7 bases lay between the germline ends. This CDR3 is CASSLARADTQYF. The CDR3 DNA reads TGTGCCAGCAGCTTAGCGAGAGCTGATACGCAGTATTTT.

The sample holds one count of this clone. The rearrangement links TRBV28 to TRBJ1-2; D is possibly TRBD1 (6 bases). Germline values: CDR1 MDHEN, CDR2 SYDVKM. The CDR3 contains 12 residues. V was trimmed by 6 bases and J by 7 bases, leaving 12 bases between them. The chain's CDR3 is CASRGAGFGYTF. In DNA, the CDR3 is TGTGCCAGCAGGGGGGCAGGGTTTGGCTACACCTTC.

CDR3 amino acids: CASSLLNNGYTF. CDR3 coding DNA: TGTGCCAGCAGCTTATTAAACAACGGCTACACCTTC. The J gene is TRBJ1-2, the V gene TRBV7-3; D ambiguous. V dropped 2 bases and J dropped 8 bases, with 9 bases sitting between them. This CDR3 is 12 amino acids long. CDR1 is SGHTA, CDR2 FQGTGA, per germline.

The V call is TRBV24-1, the J call TRBJ1-1; TRBD1 agrees at 8 bases. Germline loops: CDR1 KGHDR, CDR2 SFDVKD. The CDR3 extends over 14 amino acids. J lost 3 bases, V lost 4 bases, and 3 bases had no gene match. This CDR3 is CATSDPGQDTEAFF. Written as DNA, the CDR3 is TGTGCCACCAGTGACCCGGGACAGGACACTGAAGCTTTCTTT.

The rearrangement links TRBV19 to TRBJ1-1, with D possibly being TRBD1 (5 bases). The CDR3 is 14 residues long. The V gene lost 3 bases and the J gene lost 3 bases, with 11 bases spanning the gap. CDR1 is LNHDA, CDR2 SQIVND, per germline (reference sequence). The CDR3 region is CASSIGSGYTEAFF. CDR3 DNA sequence: TGTGCCAGTAGTATCGGGTCAGGGTACACTGAAGCTTTCTTT.

Only one count was recorded for this clone. V and J are TRBV28 and TRBJ2-3; 7 nucleotides agree with TRBD1. This CDR3 is built from 15 residues. The trim removed 11 bases at V and 1 base at J, leaving 12 bases unmatched. Germline CDR1 is MDHEN and CDR2 is SYDVKM. This CDR3 reads CAGQTGLGGTDTQYF. The CDR3 nucleotides are TGTGCCGGACAGACAGGGCTAGGGGGCACAGATACGCAGTATTTT.

The gene calls are TRBV30 and TRBJ2-5; D is possibly TRBD1 (5 bases). Germline V gene sequence: CDR1 GTSNPN, CDR2 SVGIG (reference sequence). Trimming took 4 bases from V and 5 from J, leaving 11 bases between them. This CDR3 comprises 12 residues. CDR3 DNA: TGTGCCTGGACAGGGATCGGGGAGACCCAGTACTTC. It is translated as CAWTGIGETQYF.

The J gene is TRBJ1-5, the V gene TRBV6-6, with D unresolved. The CDR3 contains 16 residues. Trimming took off 4 bases at V and 0 bases at J, with 13 bases between the two ends. Germline V gene data show CDR1 as MNHNY and CDR2 as SVGAGI (reference sequence). The CDR3 region has the DNA TGTGCCAGCAGTTCCCTGCTAAGATATAGCAATCAGCCCCAGCATTTT. It translates to CASSSLLRYSNQPQHF.

The rearrangement joins TRBV11-2 to TRBJ1-3; no clear D gene. This CDR3 spans 16 amino acids. V lost 0 bases to trimming and J lost 2 bases, with 11 bases between them. CDR1 and CDR2 (germline): SGHAT, FQNNGV. CDR3 protein: CASSLDVLYAGNTIYF. CDR3 sequence (DNA): TGTGCCAGCAGCTTAGACGTTCTGTATGCTGGAAACACCATATATTTT.

The genes are TRBV5-1 and TRBJ1-2; 7 bases are shared with TRBD1. The V gene end was trimmed by 7 bases and the J gene end by 4 bases; junction bases not matched to a gene: 10. Germline-derived CDR1 and CDR2 are SGHRS and YFSETQ. The CDR3 covers 14 residues. The CDR3 DNA reads TGCGCCAGCGTTCCCGAGGGGGCGACCTATGGCTACACCTTC. Protein sequence: CASVPEGATYGYTF.

This sequence joins TRBV10-2 and TRBJ2-7; 7 nucleotides line up with TRBD2. The CDR3 is 16 amino acids. Trimming took 3 bases from V and 5 from J; bases not matched to a gene: 13. Germline V gene lookup returns CDR1 WSHSY and CDR2 SAAADI. The CDR3 DNA sequence: TGCGCCAGCAGTGAAACCGGGGGGATACTAGGGAACGAGCAGTACTTC. It encodes CASSETGGILGNEQYF.

The chain recombines TRBV30 with TRBJ1-1; the match to TRBD1 covers 7 bases. From germline, CDR1 is GTSNPN and CDR2 SVGIG (reference sequence). The CDR3 covers 13 residues. With 2 bases clipped from V and 9 bases from J, the junction kept 9 bases outside the gene matches. The CDR3, as DNA: TGTGCCTGGAGTTTAAGACAGGGTGGTCAAGCTTTCTTT. This encodes CAWSLRQGGQAFF. Combining the CDR3 with reference TRBV30 and TRBJ1-1 gives the whole variable domain SQTIHQWPATLVQPVGSPLSLECTVEGTSNPNLYWYRQAAGRGLQLLFYSVGIGQISSEVPQNLSASRPQDRQFILSSKKLLLSDSGFYLCAWSLRQGGQAFFGQGTRLTVV.

This clone was counted only a few times. This chain joins TRBV21-1 and TRBJ1-1. TRBV21-1 is shown as a pseudogene. The CDR3 has 15 residues. CDR3 sequence reads: CASSKERGLDTEAFF. The CDR3 DNA is TGTGCCAGCAGCAAAGAGCGGGGTCTGGACACTGAAGCTTTCTTT.

Notes on this clone: A read error may account for a junction end that differs from germline. The chain is built from TRBV6-5 and TRBJ1-6; TRBD1 might be the D (5 bases). Germline V lookup: CDR1 MNHEY, CDR2 SVGAGI. CDR3 length: 14 residues. CDR3: CASSYDSLNSPLHF. CDR3 sequence (DNA): TGTGCCAGTAGTTACGACAGCTTAAATTCACCCCTCCACTTT.

This chain uses TRBV6-5 with TRBJ2-3, with D hard to call. Germline V gene sequence: CDR1 MNHEY, CDR2 SVGAGI. The CDR3 sequence is 13 residues long. The ends were cut back, 7 bases at V and 0 bases at J, with 8 bases in the middle. CDR3 DNA sequence: TGTGCCAGCACCGTTTTTAGCACAGATACGCAGTATTTT. It encodes CASTVFSTDTQYF.

The chain combines TRBV5-4 with TRBJ2-1; 12 positions match TRBD2. J lost 9 bases, V lost 0 bases, and 4 bases had no gene match. This CDR3 has 15 amino acids. CDR1 and CDR2 (germline): SGHNT, YYREEE (reference sequence). DNA for the CDR3: TGTGCCAGCAGCTTGGCGACTAGCGGGAGAGGTGAGCAGTTCTTC. Translation: CASSLATSGRGEQFF. Based on the CDR3 plus reference TRBV5-4 and TRBJ2-1, the full variable domain is ETGVTQSPTHLIKTRGQQVTLRCSSQSGHNTVSWYQQALGQGPQFIFQYYREEENGRGNFPPRFSGLQFPNYSSELNVNALELDDSALYLCASSLATSGRGEQFFGPGTRLTVL.

The V and J genes are TRBV18 and TRBJ2-2; 9 nucleotides agree with TRBD1. CDR1 and CDR2 (germline): KGHSH, LQKENI. This CDR3 has 16 amino acids. J lost 4 bases, V lost 4 bases, and 7 bases had no gene match. CDR3 sequence (DNA): TGTGCCAGCTCACTTTGGACAGGGGACATCACCGGGGAGCTGTTTTTT. Its translation is CASSLWTGDITGELFF.

This chain uses TRBV11-2 with TRBJ2-7; D is ambiguous. Per germline, CDR1 SGHAT and CDR2 FQNNGV. Trimming left V 5 bases short and J 0 bases short, with 2 bases between. This CDR3 has 11 amino acids. The CDR3 DNA reads TGTGCCAGCAGCCACTCCTACGAGCAGTACTTC. This encodes CASSHSYEQYF.